The present TCR beta chain was sequenced within a study of blood T cell repertoires in COVID-19. The wider study: Samples came from the United States, Italy and Spain, spanning acute and convalescent COVID-19. PBMCs, B-cell-depleted T cells, or T cells provided the cDNA or gDNA that made up the material.

In the authors' methods: The assay estimated nucleated cells by amplifying reference gene primers. The protocol was immunoSEQ multiplex PCR, while the TCRdb copy is restricted to in-frame clones and leaves out a portion. V, J and clone size derive from that table, while D and trimming were established from the DNA sequence. The table shows roughly 62,000 clones, with 65% to 80% occurring only once. The CDR3 has 15 amino acids. CDR1 and CDR2 from the germline V gene are MNHEY and SMNVEV (reference sequence). V was cut by 4 bases and J by 9 bases, with 18 bases left in between. Sample: peripheral blood. The chain is built from TRBV27 and TRBJ2-2; D possibly corresponds to TRBD2 (6 bases). This receptor was taken from a woman older than 75 with active or convalescent COVID-19. This CDR3 is CASSYQGGSSRELFF. Written as DNA, the CDR3 is TGTGCCAGCAGTTATCAGGGAGGTTCGTCGCGGGAGCTGTTTTTT.